A single sample gave rise to the 21 T cell receptor beta chains below, sequenced in a study of radiotherapy plus CTLA-4 blockade in lung cancer. Profiling relied on immunoSEQ multiplex PCR, and the TCRdb table lists in-frame clones only, not all of them. Of 40,000 to 50,000 clones in the sample, around four fifths were seen once. The input for sequencing was peripheral blood, taken from a patient treated with radiotherapy plus ipilimumab. Source of these receptors: a human donor with non-small cell lung cancer who had stable disease on radiotherapy plus ipilimumab.

This rearrangement joins TRBV6-1 to TRBJ1-2; 10 nucleotides match TRBD1. Losses at the gene ends were 0 bases for V and 3 bases for J; bases not matched to a gene: 7. CDR3 size: 17 residues. Germline V gene data show CDR1 as MNHNS and CDR2 as SASEGT. The CDR3 DNA is TGTGCCAGCAGTGAAGCGGGGACAGGGGTTTTTGACTATGGCTACACCTTC. This gives the protein CASSEAGTGVFDYGYTF.

In this sample, this clone turned up once. This CDR3 reads CASSLGVSRDRGSRADTQYF. As DNA, the CDR3 is TGTGCCAGCAGCTTGGGAGTTAGCCGGGACAGAGGCTCTCGGGCAGATACGCAGTATTTT. The chain has TRBV11-3 and TRBJ2-3; 7 nucleotides line up with TRBD1. V trimming: 3 bases; J trimming: 4 bases; junction bases outside the gene matches: 22. Germline loops: CDR1 SGHNT, CDR2 YENEEA. The CDR3 extends over 20 amino acids.

This clone has only a few counts. This rearrangement joins TRBV7-9 to TRBJ1-2, with 9 bases fitting TRBD1. From germline, CDR1 is SEHNR and CDR2 FQNEAQ (reference sequence). This CDR3 has 14 residues. Trimming at V came to 1 base and at J to 4 bases, leaving 1 base not matched to a gene. Here the CDR3 DNA reads TGTGCCAGCAGCTTAGGGGACAGGGTCTATGGCTACACCTTC. This translates into CASSLGDRVYGYTF.

The chain recombines TRBV9 with TRBJ2-7; the match to TRBD1 covers 9 bases. The CDR3 is 13 residues long. Unmatched junction bases numbered 5, after V lost 5 bases and J lost 5 bases. The germline V gene has CDR1 SGDLS and CDR2 YYNGEE. The CDR3 DNA reads as TGTGCCAGCAGTAAACAGGGGGCCGACGAGCAGTACTTC. It codes for CASSKQGADEQYF.

About this clone itself: This CDR3 is missing its conserved last phenylalanine or tryptophan, likely due to a read error. This chain joins TRBV27 and TRBJ1-1, with 7 bases lining up with TRBD1. Germline V CDR1 and CDR2: MNHEY, SMNVEV (reference sequence). The CDR3 is 14 residues long. J lost 6 bases, V lost 6 bases, and 10 bases had no gene match. The CDR3 bases are TGTGCCAGCAGCCCCAGGGGGGAATACCCTGAAGCTTTCCTT. It is translated as CASSPRGEYPEAFL.

In regard to this clone: One end of the junction varies from germline; a read error may be responsible. Other DNA sequences in the same sample also yield this CDR3. The chain is built from TRBV15 and TRBJ2-1, with TRBD2 identical over 8 bases. The germline CDR1 and CDR2 sequences are LNHNV and YYDKDF (reference sequence). The CDR3 sequence is 14 residues long. In DNA, the CDR3 is TGTGCCACCAGTAGAGGACGGGAGGGGCATGAGCAGTTCTTC. Protein product: CATSRGREGHEQFF.

This clone was found a few times. This chain joins TRBV7-3 and TRBJ2-1; TRBD2 matches 7 bases. This CDR3 has 16 amino acids. CDR1 and CDR2 (germline): SGHTA, FQGTGA. V gave up 1 base and J gave up 6 bases; unmatched junction bases: 9. The CDR3 loop reads CASSLSLDAGVNEQFF. The CDR3 bases are TGTGCCAGCAGCTTAAGTCTCGACGCGGGAGTCAATGAGCAGTTCTTC.

The rearrangement joins TRBV27 to TRBJ1-2; 10 nucleotides align to TRBD1. Germline-derived CDR1 and CDR2 are MNHEY and SMNVEV (reference sequence). This CDR3 is built from 14 residues. The junction had 3 bases not matched to a gene; V was cut back by 2 bases and J by 6 bases. CDR3 sequence: CASSLVTGGDGYTF. CDR3 sequence (DNA): TGTGCCAGCAGTTTAGTGACAGGGGGCGATGGCTACACCTTC.

This chain links TRBV29-1 with TRBJ2-1; 9 positions agree with TRBD1. The J segment lost 8 bases and the V segment lost 7 bases, leaving 9 bases of the junction unmatched. This CDR3 is built from 13 residues. CDR1 SQVTM and CDR2 ANQGSEA come from the germline V gene. The DNA for the CDR3 is TGCAGCGCCACAGGGGGCGCAGTCTATGAGCAGTTCTTC. Its protein is CSATGGAVYEQFF.

DNA of the CDR3: TGTGCCAGCAAACCGCCAGGGTCCTACAATGAGCAGTTCTTC. This gives the protein CASKPPGSYNEQFF. V and J are TRBV6-5 and TRBJ2-1; possibly TRBD1 for D (5 bases). With 7 bases removed from V and 1 base from J, the gap between germline ends came to 11 bases. CDR1 is MNHEY and CDR2 is SVGAGI in the germline V gene. The CDR3 is 14 residues long.

The chain recombines TRBV7-2 with TRBJ2-7; D gene ambiguous. CDR1 and CDR2 from the germline V gene are SGHTA and FQGNSA. V shed 1 base and J shed 3 bases, with 7 bases lying between them. The CDR3 has 13 amino acids. The CDR3 DNA reads TGTGCCAGCAGCTTAGAGCTGGTCTACGAGCAGTACTTC. This codes for CASSLELVYEQYF.

The V call is TRBV27, the J call TRBJ2-1; D may be TRBD1 (6 bases). CDR1 and CDR2 (germline): MNHEY, SMNVEV (reference sequence). CDR3 length equals 15 residues. Trimming removed 4 bases at V and 0 bases at J, with 10 bases between. CDR3 amino acids: CASSYGQSSYNEQFF. The CDR3 region has the DNA TGTGCCAGCAGTTACGGACAGAGCTCCTACAATGAGCAGTTCTTC.

The genes are TRBV5-1 and TRBJ2-3; tentative D call: TRBD1 (6 bases). CDR3 length: 12 residues. Trimming pared 0 bases from V and 10 bases from J, leaving 9 bases between. Germline V gives CDR1 SGHRS, CDR2 YFSETQ. The CDR3 nucleotides are TGCGCCAGCAGCTTGGACAGGGTGGCGCAGTATTTT. It encodes CASSLDRVAQYF. The variable domain in full, with the rest retrieved from reference TRBV5-1 and TRBJ2-3, is KAGVTQTPRYLIKTRGQQVTLSCSPISGHRSVSWYQQTPGQGLQFLFEYFSETQRNKGNFPGRFSGRQFSNSRSEMNVSTLELGDSALYLCASSLDRVAQYFGPGTRLTVL.

This rearrangement joins TRBV18 to TRBJ2-7; D gene uncertain. The ends were cut back, 5 bases at V and 0 bases at J, with 8 bases in the middle. Germline CDR1 is KGHSH and CDR2 is LQKENI. There are 13 residues in the CDR3. DNA of the CDR3: TGTGCCAGCTCAATAAGACACTCCTACGAGCAGTACTTC. Protein product: CASSIRHSYEQYF.

This sequence joins TRBV5-1 and TRBJ2-7; D remains ambiguous. V lost 4 bases, J lost 5 bases, and 10 bases lay in between. Germline V gene sequence: CDR1 SGHRS, CDR2 YFSETQ. This CDR3 contains 12 residues. CDR3 region: CASSPKRDEQYF. DNA of the CDR3: TGCGCCAGCAGCCCAAAGCGTGACGAGCAGTACTTC.

V is TRBV9 and J is TRBJ2-7; 9 nucleotides agree with TRBD2. V dropped 0 bases and J dropped 0; count of bases not matched to a gene: 4. This CDR3 spans 16 amino acids. From germline, CDR1 is SGDLS and CDR2 YYNGEE. The CDR3: CASSVGGSGSSYEQYF. The DNA for the CDR3 is TGTGCCAGCAGCGTAGGTGGTAGCGGGAGCTCCTACGAGCAGTACTTC.

In its sample, this clone was seen a few times. The chain links TRBV28 to TRBJ1-2; D call uncertain. The CDR3 runs 13 residues. Germline CDR1 and CDR2: MDHEN and SYDVKM. V was pared by 7 bases and J by 5 bases, with 14 bases between. The CDR3 DNA is TGTGCCAGCATCCTAGCTCGGGGATATGGCTACACCTTC. Translation: CASILARGYGYTF.

This clone has a single count. The genes are TRBV4-3 and TRBJ2-3; D possibly corresponds to TRBD1 (6 bases). Looked up from germline, CDR1 is LGHNA and CDR2 is YSLEER. This CDR3 spans 16 amino acids. Trimming removed 2 bases at V and 2 bases at J, with 14 bases between. CDR3 residues: CASSQQTGPPTDTQYF. The CDR3 nucleotides read TGCGCCAGCAGCCAACAGACAGGACCCCCCACAGATACGCAGTATTTT.

The chain employs TRBV7-9 and TRBJ1-2, with TRBD1 matching 12 bases. Germline trimming cut 5 bases from V and 7 bases from J; bases unmatched to any gene: 11. The CDR3 loop spans 16 amino acids. Germline V gene sequence: CDR1 SEHNR, CDR2 FQNEAQ (reference sequence). The DNA for the CDR3 is TGTGCCAGCAGCCCAAAGGGGACAGGGGGCCATGGTGGCTACACCTTC. It encodes CASSPKGTGGHGGYTF.

This chain links TRBV18 with TRBJ2-7; TRBD2 matches 8 bases. Trimming took 6 bases from V and 1 from J; bases not matched to a gene: 2. Germline CDR1 is KGHSH and CDR2 is LQKENI. The CDR3 spans 13 residues. The CDR3 protein is CASSRGGSYEQYF. Here the CDR3 DNA reads TGTGCCAGCTCCCGGGGGGGATCCTACGAGCAGTACTTC.

V and J are TRBV27 and TRBJ2-4; 9 nucleotides align to TRBD2. This CDR3 spans 18 amino acids. J was trimmed by 3 bases and V by 4 bases; bases with no gene match: 13. Looked up from germline, CDR1 is MNHEY and CDR2 is SMNVEV (reference sequence). CDR3 loop: CASSSGLAKRRDKNIQYF. CDR3 coding DNA: TGTGCCAGCAGTTCGGGACTAGCTAAAAGACGGGACAAAAACATTCAGTACTTC.